This T cell receptor beta chain emerged from a study of control samples from healthy donors and cancer patients. Unmatched junction bases numbered 3, after V lost 1 base and J lost 4 bases. Germline CDR1 is SNHLY and CDR2 is FYNNEI. CDR3 length: 14 amino acids. The protocol was immunoSEQ multiplex PCR, while the TCRdb copy is restricted to in-frame clones and leaves out a portion. The table records about 140,000 clones, 75% to 90% of them present only once. The chain combines TRBV2 with TRBJ1-1; 7 positions match TRBD1. The receptor comes from a woman aged 30 to 39 in good health. The sequenced sample consisted of blood. The CDR3 coding sequence is TGTGCCAGCAGTGAAGGCAGGGGGGGCACTGAAGCTTTCTTT. This sequence encodes CASSEGRGGTEAFF.